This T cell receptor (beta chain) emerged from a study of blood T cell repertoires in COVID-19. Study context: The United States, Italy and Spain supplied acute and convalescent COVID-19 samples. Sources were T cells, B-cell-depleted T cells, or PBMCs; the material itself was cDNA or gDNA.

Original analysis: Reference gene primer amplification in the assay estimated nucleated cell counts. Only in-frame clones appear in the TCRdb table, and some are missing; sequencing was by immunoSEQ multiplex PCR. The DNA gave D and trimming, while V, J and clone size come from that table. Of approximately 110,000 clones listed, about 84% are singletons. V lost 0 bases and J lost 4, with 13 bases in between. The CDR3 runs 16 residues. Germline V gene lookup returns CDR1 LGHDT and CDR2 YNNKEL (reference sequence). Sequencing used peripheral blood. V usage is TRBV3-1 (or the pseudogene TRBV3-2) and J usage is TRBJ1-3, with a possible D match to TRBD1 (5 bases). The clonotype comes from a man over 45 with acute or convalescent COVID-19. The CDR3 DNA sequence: TGTGCCAGCAGCCAAGATTTTCTGGGGCCCGGAAACACCATATATTTT. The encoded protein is CASSQDFLGPGNTIYF.